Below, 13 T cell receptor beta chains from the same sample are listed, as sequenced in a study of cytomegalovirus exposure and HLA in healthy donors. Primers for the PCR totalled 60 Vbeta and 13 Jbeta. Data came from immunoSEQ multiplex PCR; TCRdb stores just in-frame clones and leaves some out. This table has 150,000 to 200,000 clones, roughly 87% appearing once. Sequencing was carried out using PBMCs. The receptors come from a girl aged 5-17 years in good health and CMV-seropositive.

The CDR3 protein is CASSARLADRYNEQFF. Written as DNA, the CDR3 is TGTGCCAGCAGCGCCCGACTAGCGGATAGATACAATGAGCAGTTCTTC. V and J are TRBV9 and TRBJ2-1, with 9 bases matching TRBD2. Germline V gene lookup returns CDR1 SGDLS and CDR2 YYNGEE. Unmatched junction bases numbered 8, after V lost 3 bases and J lost 4 bases. The CDR3 consists of 16 residues.

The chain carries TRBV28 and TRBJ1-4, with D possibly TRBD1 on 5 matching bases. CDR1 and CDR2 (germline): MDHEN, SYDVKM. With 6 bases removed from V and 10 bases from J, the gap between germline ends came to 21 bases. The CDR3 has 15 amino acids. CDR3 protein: CASRKLGQSFRKLFF. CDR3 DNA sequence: TGTGCCAGCAGAAAGTTGGGGCAATCGTTCCGAAAACTGTTTTTT.

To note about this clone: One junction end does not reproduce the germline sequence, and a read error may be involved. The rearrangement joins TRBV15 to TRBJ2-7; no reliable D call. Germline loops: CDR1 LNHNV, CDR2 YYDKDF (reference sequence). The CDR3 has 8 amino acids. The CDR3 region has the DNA TGTGCCACCACACGGAGCTTCTTC. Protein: CATTRSFF.

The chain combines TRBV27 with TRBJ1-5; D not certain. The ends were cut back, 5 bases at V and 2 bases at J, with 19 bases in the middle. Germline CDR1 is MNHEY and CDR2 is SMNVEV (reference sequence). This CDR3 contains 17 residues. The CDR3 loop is CASSKSTPNSRNQPQHF. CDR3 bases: TGTGCCAGCAGTAAATCAACCCCGAACAGCCGCAATCAGCCCCAGCATTTT.

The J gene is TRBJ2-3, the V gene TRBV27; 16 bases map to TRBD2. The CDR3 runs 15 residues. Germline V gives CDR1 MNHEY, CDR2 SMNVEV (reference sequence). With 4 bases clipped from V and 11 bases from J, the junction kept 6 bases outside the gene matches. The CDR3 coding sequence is TGTGCCAGCAGTTATTCGGGACTAGCGGGAGGGGGGCAGTATTTT. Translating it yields CASSYSGLAGGGQYF.

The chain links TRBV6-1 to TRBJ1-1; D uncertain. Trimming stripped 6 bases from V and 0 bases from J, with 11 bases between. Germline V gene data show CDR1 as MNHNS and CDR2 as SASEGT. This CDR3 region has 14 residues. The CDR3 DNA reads TGTGCCAGCAGGGAAAATTACATGAACACTGAAGCTTTCTTT. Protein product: CASRENYMNTEAFF.

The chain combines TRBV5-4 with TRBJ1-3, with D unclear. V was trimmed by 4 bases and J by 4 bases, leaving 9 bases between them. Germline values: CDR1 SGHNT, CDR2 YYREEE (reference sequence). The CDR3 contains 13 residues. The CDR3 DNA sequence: TGTGCCAGCAGCCTAACGGGAGGAAACACCATATATTTT. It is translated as CASSLTGGNTIYF.

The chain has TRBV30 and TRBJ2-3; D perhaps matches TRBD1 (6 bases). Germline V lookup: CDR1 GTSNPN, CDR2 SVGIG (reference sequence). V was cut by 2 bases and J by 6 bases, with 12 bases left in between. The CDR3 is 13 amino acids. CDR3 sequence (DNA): TGTGCCTGGAGTAGGGACACGGCGGATACGCAGTATTTT. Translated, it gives CAWSRDTADTQYF.

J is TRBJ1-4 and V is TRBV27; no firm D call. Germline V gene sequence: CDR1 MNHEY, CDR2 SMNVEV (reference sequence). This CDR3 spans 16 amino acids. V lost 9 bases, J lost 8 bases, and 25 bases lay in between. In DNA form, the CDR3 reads TGTGCCAGTTTGCCGGCGGGTTTTGATGGCCCCGAAAAACTGTTTTTT. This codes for CASLPAGFDGPEKLFF. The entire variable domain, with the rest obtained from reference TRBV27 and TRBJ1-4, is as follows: EAQVTQNPRYLITVTGKKLTVTCSQNMNHEYMSWYRQDPGLGLRQIYYSMNVEVTDKGDVPEGYKVSRKEKRNFPLILESPSPNQTSLYFCASLPAGFDGPEKLFFGSGTQLSVL.

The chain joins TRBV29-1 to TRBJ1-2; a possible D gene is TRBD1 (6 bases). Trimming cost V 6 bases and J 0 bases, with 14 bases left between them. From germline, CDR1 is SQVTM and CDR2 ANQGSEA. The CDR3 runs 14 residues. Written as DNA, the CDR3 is TGCAGCGTGGTACAGGGAAAAGCTAACTATGGCTACACCTTC. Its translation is CSVVQGKANYGYTF.

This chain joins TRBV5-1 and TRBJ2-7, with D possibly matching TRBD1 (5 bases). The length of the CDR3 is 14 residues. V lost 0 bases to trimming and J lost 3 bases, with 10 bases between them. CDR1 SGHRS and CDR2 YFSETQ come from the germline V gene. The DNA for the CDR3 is TGCGCCAGCAGCTTGGGACAGATCTTCTACGAGCAGTACTTC. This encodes CASSLGQIFYEQYF.

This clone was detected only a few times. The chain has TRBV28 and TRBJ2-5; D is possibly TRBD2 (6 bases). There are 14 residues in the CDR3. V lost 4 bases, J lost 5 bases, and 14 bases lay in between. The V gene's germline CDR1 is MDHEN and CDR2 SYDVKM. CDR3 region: CASSSGGGEETQYF. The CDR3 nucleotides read TGTGCCAGCAGTTCTGGTGGAGGGGAGGAGACCCAGTACTTC.

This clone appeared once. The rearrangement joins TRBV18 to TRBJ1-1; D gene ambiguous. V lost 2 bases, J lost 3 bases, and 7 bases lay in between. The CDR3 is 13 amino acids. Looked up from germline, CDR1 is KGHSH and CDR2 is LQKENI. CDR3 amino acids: CASSPIQDTEAFF. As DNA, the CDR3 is TGTGCCAGCTCACCAATACAAGACACTGAAGCTTTCTTT.